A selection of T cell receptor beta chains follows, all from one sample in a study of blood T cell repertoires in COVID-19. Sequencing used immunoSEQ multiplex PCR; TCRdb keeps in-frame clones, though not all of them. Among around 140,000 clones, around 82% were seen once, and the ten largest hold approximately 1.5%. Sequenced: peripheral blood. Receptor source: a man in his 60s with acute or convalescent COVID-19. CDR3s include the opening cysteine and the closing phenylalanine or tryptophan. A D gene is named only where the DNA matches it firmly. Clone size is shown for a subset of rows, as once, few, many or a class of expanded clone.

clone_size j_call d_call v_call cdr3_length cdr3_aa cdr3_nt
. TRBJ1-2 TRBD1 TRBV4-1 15 CASRLAGQGNYGYTF TGCGCCAGCAGGCTGGCAGGACAGGGGAACTATGGCTACACCTTC
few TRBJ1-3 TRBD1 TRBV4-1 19 CASSQVGTGLVSSGNTIYF TGCGCCAGCAGCCAAGTAGGGACAGGCTTAGTGAGCTCTGGAAACACCATATATTTT
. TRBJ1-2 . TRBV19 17 CASLHSYGRAPIYGYTF TGTGCCAGCCTACATTCGTATGGCAGAGCGCCCATCTATGGCTACACCTTC
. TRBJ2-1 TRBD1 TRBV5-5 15 CASSYRQGRINEQFF TGTGCCAGCAGCTATAGACAGGGTAGAATCAATGAGCAGTTCTTC
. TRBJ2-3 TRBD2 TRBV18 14 CASSPTSATDTQYF TGTGCCAGCTCACCAACTAGCGCCACAGATACGCAGTATTTT
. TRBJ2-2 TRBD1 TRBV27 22 CASSLRRTGYPIDPPNTGELFF TGTGCCAGCAGTTTACGTCGGACAGGGTACCCGATCGACCCCCCGAACACCGGGGAGCTGTTTTTT
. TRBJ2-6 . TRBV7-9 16 CASSLGQGSGANVLTF TGTGCCAGCAGCTTAGGGCAGGGCTCTGGGGCCAACGTCCTGACTTTC
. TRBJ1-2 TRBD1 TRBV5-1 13 CASSSGQTYGYTF TGCGCCAGCAGCTCGGGACAGACCTATGGCTACACCTTC
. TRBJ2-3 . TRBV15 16 CATSREQDSPQDTQYF TGTGCCACCAGCAGAGAGCAAGACAGTCCCCAAGATACGCAGTATTTT
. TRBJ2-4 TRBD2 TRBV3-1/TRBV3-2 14 CASSPSGGKNIQYF TGTGCCAGCAGCCCTAGCGGGGGTAAAAACATTCAGTACTTC
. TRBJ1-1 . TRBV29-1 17 CSVIRSGGRVTNTEAFF TGCAGCGTAATCCGGTCAGGAGGAAGGGTAACGAACACTGAAGCTTTCTTT
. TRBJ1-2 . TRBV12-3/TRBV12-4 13 CASSLQGVYGYTF TGTGCCAGCAGCCTACAGGGAGTCTATGGCTACACCTTC
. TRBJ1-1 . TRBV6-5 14 CASSYSRGNTEAFF TGTGCCAGCAGTTACAGTAGGGGAAACACTGAAGCTTTCTTT
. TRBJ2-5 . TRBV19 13 CASSIGQQETQYF TGTGCCAGTAGTATAGGACAGCAAGAGACCCAGTACTTC
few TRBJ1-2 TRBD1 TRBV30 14 CAWSVEQGRGGYTF TGTGCCTGGAGTGTTGAACAGGGGCGGGGAGGCTACACCTTC
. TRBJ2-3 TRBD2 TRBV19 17 CASSPGLAGREGDTQYF TGTGCCAGTAGTCCCGGACTAGCGGGACGAGAGGGAGATACGCAGTATTTT
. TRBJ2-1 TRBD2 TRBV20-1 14 CSASGLAGFNEQFF TGCAGTGCTAGTGGACTAGCGGGTTTCAATGAGCAGTTCTTC
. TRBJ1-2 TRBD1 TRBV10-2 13 CASSEGQAYGYTF TGCGCCAGCAGTGAGGGACAGGCCTATGGCTACACCTTC
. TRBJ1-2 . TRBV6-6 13 CASSWTANYGYTF TGTGCCAGCAGCTGGACAGCCAACTATGGCTACACCTTC
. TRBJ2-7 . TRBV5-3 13 CARSSARAYEQYF TGTGCCAGAAGCTCCGCCCGGGCCTACGAGCAGTACTTC
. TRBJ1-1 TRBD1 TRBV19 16 CASSSETGAGDTEAFF TGTGCCAGTAGTTCAGAGACAGGGGCAGGGGACACTGAAGCTTTCTTT
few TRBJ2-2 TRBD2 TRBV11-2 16 CASSLVAGGGTGELFF TGTGCCAGCAGCTTAGTGGCGGGAGGGGGAACCGGGGAGCTGTTTTTT
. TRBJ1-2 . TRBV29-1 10 CSVWGDGYTF TGCAGCGTCTGGGGGGACGGCTACACCTTC
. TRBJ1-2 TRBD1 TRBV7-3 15 CASSLRTGDQDGYTF TGTGCCAGCAGCCTAAGGACAGGGGATCAGGATGGCTACACCTTC
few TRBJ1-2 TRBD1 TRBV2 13 CARTGGVNYGYTF TGTGCCAGAACAGGGGGCGTTAACTATGGCTACACCTTC
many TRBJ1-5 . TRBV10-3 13 CAINRDINQPQHF TGTGCCATTAACAGGGATATCAATCAGCCCCAGCATTTT
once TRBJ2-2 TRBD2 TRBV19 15 CASSRTSVGSGELFF TGTGCCAGTAGTAGGACTAGCGTCGGTTCCGGGGAGCTGTTTTTT
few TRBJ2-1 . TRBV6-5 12 CASMTIGGEQFF TGTGCCAGCATGACCATCGGAGGAGAGCAGTTCTTC
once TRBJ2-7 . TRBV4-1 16 CASSQPSRDFAYEQYF TGCGCCAGCAGCCAACCCTCCCGGGACTTTGCCTACGAGCAGTACTTC
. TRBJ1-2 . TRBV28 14 CASGITGFNYGYTF TGTGCCAGCGGCATAACAGGGTTCAACTATGGCTACACCTTC
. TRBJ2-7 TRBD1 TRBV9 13 CASSPRQGSEQYF TGTGCCAGCAGTCCCCGACAGGGGAGCGAGCAGTACTTC
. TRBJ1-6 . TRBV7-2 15 CASSLPPGRYSPLHF TGTGCCAGCAGCTTACCGCCAGGGAGGTACTCACCCCTCCACTTT
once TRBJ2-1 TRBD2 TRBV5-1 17 CASSFWISGRAENEQFF TGCGCCAGCAGCTTTTGGATTTCCGGGAGGGCGGAGAATGAGCAGTTCTTC
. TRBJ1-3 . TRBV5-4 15 CASSAPGVSGNTIYF TGTGCCAGCAGCGCCCCGGGGGTCTCTGGAAACACCATATATTTT